Included here is one T cell receptor (beta chain) sequence, with context. The record originates from a study of blood T cells in healthy people across ages. With a J-beta primer mix and a sample-barcoded 5' primer, a second PCR ran about 7 to 12 cycles. With 12 random nucleotides, a template-switch adaptor tagged each individual cDNA molecule. TCRdb recomputed calls from the 5' RACE reads with MiXCR, one row per CDR3 protein. The sample shows 600,000 to 1,000,000 distinct CDR3 sequences, roughly 25% of them seen only once. Trimming took off 0 bases at V and 8 bases at J, with 11 bases between the two ends. This CDR3 has 14 amino acids. Germline CDR1 SEHNR, CDR2 FQNEAQ (reference sequence). This same sample was also taken into another study, of T cells of mothers and their children. That report notes: All donors were healthy and Caucasian; they were a few mothers and their six children. RNA extracted was entirely used for cDNA synthesis, around 1.5 ug per 15 ul.

The chain couples TRBV7-9 to TRBJ2-4; possibly TRBD1 for D (5 bases). This sequence originates from a boy aged 5 to 17 in good health. Sequenced: blood. CDR3 in amino acids: CASSLAGQGYIQYF. The CDR3 nucleotides are TGTGCCAGCAGCTTAGCAGGTCAGGGATACATTCAGTACTTC.